The following is a T cell receptor beta chain sequence with its context. Its antigen is currently unknown. The data were produced by immunoSEQ multiplex PCR, yet TCRdb's version contains in-frame clones alone and is incomplete. This table holds tens of thousands of clones, roughly 85% found once. The entry originates in a study of CD8 T cells in acute hepatitis C reinfection. Stated time point: naive CD8 control sorted from an acute-time-point sample. Dead cells were excluded, and live cells stained for CD3, CD8 and CD45RO. The CDR3 loop spans 13 amino acids. Germline V gene data show CDR1 as MNHEY and CDR2 as SMNVEV (reference sequence). With 2 bases removed from V and 8 bases from J, the gap between germline ends came to 10 bases. Whole-study findings and limits: CDR3 sequences shared with other epitopes were rare.

The V gene is TRBV27, the J gene TRBJ2-1; D not resolved. This receptor was obtained from a woman younger than 35 who spontaneously cleared hepatitis C infection. The source material was naive CD8+ T cells from PBMCs. The CDR3 here is CASSLLELDEQFF. CDR3 DNA sequence: TGTGCCAGCAGTTTACTGGAATTAGATGAGCAGTTCTTC.